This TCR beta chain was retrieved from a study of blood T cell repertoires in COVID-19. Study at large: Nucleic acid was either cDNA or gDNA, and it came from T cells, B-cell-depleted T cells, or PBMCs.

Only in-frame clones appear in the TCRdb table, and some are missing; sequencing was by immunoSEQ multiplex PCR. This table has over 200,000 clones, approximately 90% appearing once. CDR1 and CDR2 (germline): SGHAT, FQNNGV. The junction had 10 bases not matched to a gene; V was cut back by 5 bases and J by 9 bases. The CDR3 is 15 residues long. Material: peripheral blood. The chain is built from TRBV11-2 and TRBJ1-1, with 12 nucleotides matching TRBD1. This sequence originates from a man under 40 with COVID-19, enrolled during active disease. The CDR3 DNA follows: TGTGCCAGCAGCGTCACCGGGACAGGGGGCTCCCAAGCTTTCTTT. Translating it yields CASSVTGTGGSQAFF.